Shown below are 4 T cell receptor beta chains from a single sample sequenced in a study of CD8 T cells in Susac syndrome. With random hexamers, reverse transcription was performed on about 0.45 to 1 ug of RNA. In TCRdb, the immunoSEQ multiplex PCR reads were re-called with MiXCR into one record per CDR3 protein. This table has a few hundred thousand distinct CDR3 sequences, 93% appearing once. Sequenced material: CD4+ T cells from PBMCs. Every receptor here comes from a human donor with multiple sclerosis.

V and J are TRBV3-1 and TRBJ1-2; no firm D call. This CDR3 is 15 amino acids long. Per germline, CDR1 LGHDT and CDR2 YNNKEL (reference sequence). V was trimmed by 0 bases and J by 0 bases, leaving 8 bases between them. CDR3 loop: CASSQDPLANYGYTF. For the CDR3, the DNA is TGTGCCAGCAGCCAAGACCCGTTAGCTAACTATGGCTACACCTTC. Combining the CDR3 with reference TRBV3-1 and TRBJ1-2 gives the whole variable domain DTAVSQTPKYLVTQMGNDKSIKCEQNLGHDTMYWYKQDSKKFLKIMFSYNNKELIINETVPNRFSPKSPDKAHLNLHINSLELGDSAVYFCASSQDPLANYGYTFGSGTRLTVV.

The gene calls are TRBV20-1 and TRBJ1-6, with D maybe TRBD1 (6 bases). Germline-derived CDR1 and CDR2 are DFQATT and SNEGSKA (reference sequence). CDR3 length equals 15 residues. The V end was cut by 0 bases, the J end by 6 bases, with 12 bases between. In DNA form, the CDR3 reads TGCAGTGCTAGAGATGCGGGACACAGTAATTCACCCCTCCACTTT. Translated, it gives CSARDAGHSNSPLHF.

The chain employs TRBV7-3 and TRBJ1-1, with 7 bases lining up with TRBD1. The germline CDR1 and CDR2 sequences are SGHTA and FQGTGA. V gave up 5 bases and J gave up 5 bases; unmatched junction bases: 5. The CDR3 totals 13 residues. The CDR3 nucleotides are TGTGCCAGCAGCAAGGGGGCTGGGACTGAAGCTTTCTTT. Amino acids: CASSKGAGTEAFF.

V usage is TRBV7-9 and J usage is TRBJ2-1; 8 positions match TRBD2. The CDR3 covers 12 residues. J lost 10 bases, V lost 5 bases, and 4 bases had no gene match. The germline V gene encodes CDR1 SEHNR and CDR2 FQNEAQ (reference sequence). The CDR3 spells CASSPRLAEQFF. The CDR3 region has the DNA TGTGCCAGCAGCCCACGACTAGCGGAGCAGTTCTTC.